These 10 T cell receptor beta chains were sequenced from one sample in a study of blood T cell repertoires in COVID-19. The data were produced by immunoSEQ multiplex PCR, yet TCRdb's version contains in-frame clones alone and is incomplete. The sample contains about 150,000 clones, approximately 88% of which appear only once. Sequences were obtained from peripheral blood. These receptors all stem from a woman aged 55-70 years with acute or convalescent COVID-19.

This clone was counted a few times. The V gene is TRBV5-4, the J gene TRBJ1-2; 7 bases agree with TRBD1. Germline trimming cut 0 bases from V and 5 bases from J; bases unmatched to any gene: 13. Germline assignment: CDR1 SGHNT and CDR2 YYREEE (reference sequence). The CDR3 totals 17 residues. This CDR3 reads CASSLAPQGMGGYGYTF. CDR3 nucleotides: TGTGCCAGCAGCTTGGCACCACAGGGGATGGGTGGATATGGCTACACCTTC.

In its sample, this clone was seen once. The chain employs TRBV19 and TRBJ2-7; D may be TRBD1 (7 bases). The CDR3 extends over 14 amino acids. CDR1 is LNHDA, CDR2 SQIVND, per germline (reference sequence). V dropped 4 bases and J dropped 1 base, with 11 bases sitting between them. CDR3 coding DNA: TGTGCCAGTAGTACAGGGGGGTTTTCCTACGAGCAGTACTTC. Translation: CASSTGGFSYEQYF.

V and J are TRBV4-3 and TRBJ1-2; TRBD1 matches 8 bases. The CDR3 runs to 18 residues. Germline V gene sequence: CDR1 LGHNA, CDR2 YSLEER. Germline trimming cut 0 bases from V and 8 bases from J; bases unmatched to any gene: 17. Written as DNA, the CDR3 is TGCGCCAGCAGCCAAGAATGGGCAGGGGGCTCTAGTGGCCGAGGCTACACCTTC. It translates to CASSQEWAGGSSGRGYTF.

Worth noting for this clone: Other DNA sequences of this sample code for an identical CDR3. The chain has TRBV9 and TRBJ1-1; possible D gene TRBD1, 5 bases. V was trimmed by 0 bases and J by 1 base, leaving 7 bases between them. The CDR3 length is 14 residues. CDR1 SGDLS and CDR2 YYNGEE come from the germline V gene. The CDR3 sequence is CASSVATGNTEAFF. Written as DNA, the CDR3 is TGTGCCAGCAGCGTAGCTACAGGGAACACTGAAGCTTTCTTT.

This chain joins TRBV6-5 and TRBJ2-1; D unclear. The CDR3 spans 12 residues. V lost 6 bases and J lost 6, with 9 bases in between. Germline lookup yields CDR1 MNHEY and CDR2 SVGAGI. The CDR3 DNA reads as TGTGCCAGCAGCTACGGGCCCAATGAGCAGTTCTTC. It specifies CASSYGPNEQFF.

The gene calls are TRBV6-5 and TRBJ1-6, with a weak D call TRBD1 (5 bases). The CDR3 spans 15 residues. Germline V gives CDR1 MNHEY, CDR2 SVGAGI. V was shortened by 6 bases and J by 9 bases, with 18 bases between the two germline ends. CDR3 protein: CASRLRGNVLSPLHF. DNA for the CDR3: TGTGCCAGCAGACTGCGGGGGAATGTTCTTTCACCCCTCCACTTT.

The chain joins TRBV28 to TRBJ1-4; maybe TRBD1 (5 bases). Germline lookup yields CDR1 MDHEN and CDR2 SYDVKM. V was shortened by 11 bases and J by 5 bases, with 9 bases between the two germline ends. The CDR3 runs 11 residues. The CDR3 bases are TGTGCCGGGGGGGGAAATGAAAAACTGTTTTTT. Translation: CAGGGNEKLFF.

The V gene is TRBV7-9, the J gene TRBJ2-5; TRBD2 might be the D (7 bases). The germline CDR1 and CDR2 sequences are SEHNR and FQNEAQ (reference sequence). The CDR3 is 14 amino acids. Trimming removed 2 bases from V and 5 bases from J, with 12 bases in between. CDR3 sequence (DNA): TGTGCCAGCAGCTTAAACGGGGGGCACGAGACCCAGTACTTC. Amino acids: CASSLNGGHETQYF.

The CDR3 sequence is CASSLDRGFGYEQYF. The CDR3 nucleotides are TGTGCCAGCAGCTTGGACAGGGGATTTGGATACGAGCAGTACTTC. This sequence joins TRBV5-6 and TRBJ2-7; the match to TRBD1 covers 7 bases. The CDR3 spans 15 residues. Losses at the gene ends were 0 bases for V and 4 bases for J; bases not matched to a gene: 7. Germline CDR1 is SGHDT and CDR2 is YYEEEE.

For the CDR3, the DNA is TGTGCCAGCAGAGCTAGGACAGGGAGTAATTCACCCCTCCACTTT. Its protein product is CASRARTGSNSPLHF. The chain joins TRBV6-5 to TRBJ1-6, with 8 bases lining up with TRBD1. Germline values: CDR1 MNHEY, CDR2 SVGAGI. The CDR3 consists of 15 residues. Trimming took 6 bases from V and 6 from J; bases not matched to a gene: 7.